This TCR beta chain was sequenced during a study of T cells after yellow fever vaccination. Template-switching 5'RACE yielded the TCR cDNA; a universal primer site and UMIs were added in the process. One entry per CDR3 protein results from TCRdb running MiXCR on the 5' RACE reads. The data hold 620,000 or so distinct CDR3 sequences, with 12% observed a single time. This CDR3 region has 17 residues. V lost 5 bases, J lost 5 bases, and 13 bases stayed unmatched. In germline, CDR1 is MRHNA, CDR2 SNTAGT. This specimen was PBMCs, taken on the day of the yellow fever booster vaccination. The chain uses TRBV6-4 and TRBJ2-5, with TRBD1 matching 11 bases. The receptor comes from a young man who received the YFV17D yellow fever vaccine. This CDR3 reads CASSPGTGGFFLETQYF. CDR3 nucleotide sequence: TGTGCCAGCAGTCCCGGGACAGGGGGTTTTTTTTTGGAGACCCAGTACTTC.